Listed below are T cell receptor beta chains from one sample, sequenced in a study of shared clonotypes between healthy human individuals. Here immunoSEQ multiplex PCR was the method, and the copy in TCRdb shows in-frame clones only, minus some. The sample has approximately 2.5 million clones, around 90% seen once; the top ten hold roughly 0.13%. Sequencing was done on a sample of naive CD4+ T cells sorted from blood. The receptors come from a man in his late teens or twenties in good health. CDR3s include the opening cysteine and the closing phenylalanine or tryptophan. A D gene is named only where the DNA matches it firmly. Expanded clones are given a class, and other clones once, few, many or no size at all.

V gene: TRBV6-4
clone size: .
D gene: TRBD1
J gene: TRBJ2-2
CDR3 DNA: TGTGCCAGCAGTGTCCAGGGGGCGGCAAACACCGGGGAGCTGTTTTTT
CDR3 protein: CASSVQGAANTGELFF

V gene: TRBV19
clone size: .
D gene: TRBD2
J gene: TRBJ2-3
CDR3 DNA: TGTGCCAGTAGGCCCACTAGCGGGAGGTGGACAGATACGCAGTATTTT
CDR3 protein: CASRPTSGRWTDTQYF

V gene: TRBV13
clone size: .
D gene: .
J gene: TRBJ1-2
CDR3 DNA: .
CDR3 protein: CASSFVGVGTLTF

V gene: TRBV18
clone size: .
D gene: TRBD1
J gene: TRBJ2-4
CDR3 DNA: TGTGCCAGCTCACCTCCCGGGACAGGGACAGGCATGGGCATTCAGTACTTC
CDR3 protein: CASSPPGTGTGMGIQYF

V gene: TRBV27
clone size: once
D gene: TRBD1
J gene: TRBJ1-5
CDR3 DNA: TGTGCCAGCAGTTTAGGACAGGGGCTCAATCAGCCCCAGCATTTT
CDR3 protein: CASSLGQGLNQPQHF

V gene: TRBV18
clone size: .
D gene: .
J gene: TRBJ1-4
CDR3 DNA: TGTGCCAGCTCACCAGACGTGGGTGAAAAACTGTTTTTT
CDR3 protein: CASSPDVGEKLFF

V gene: TRBV11-3
clone size: .
D gene: .
J gene: TRBJ1-1
CDR3 DNA: TGTGCCAGCAGCCGTGGGGGGGAGATCACTGAAGCTTTCTTT
CDR3 protein: CASSRGGEITEAFF

V gene: TRBV5-1
clone size: .
D gene: TRBD1
J gene: TRBJ2-5
CDR3 DNA: TGCGCCAGCAGCTTGGACTCCTTGGGACAGCAAGAGACCCAGTACTTC
CDR3 protein: CASSLDSLGQQETQYF

V gene: TRBV11-3
clone size: .
D gene: TRBD1
J gene: TRBJ2-3
CDR3 DNA: TGTGCCAGCAGCTTAGCGGCGACAGGGGGCGCAGATACGCAGTATTTT
CDR3 protein: CASSLAATGGADTQYF

V gene: TRBV4-3
clone size: .
D gene: TRBD1
J gene: TRBJ2-5
CDR3 DNA: TGCGCCAGCAGCCAACAGACAGGGATGGGGGAGACCCAGTACTTC
CDR3 protein: CASSQQTGMGETQYF

V gene: TRBV10-3
clone size: .
D gene: TRBD2
J gene: TRBJ2-5
CDR3 DNA: TGTGCCATCAGTGCAATAGCGGGGGCAGGAATACAAGAGACCCAGTACTTC
CDR3 protein: CAISAIAGAGIQETQYF

V gene: TRBV4-3
clone size: .
D gene: .
J gene: TRBJ2-7
CDR3 DNA: TGCGCCAGCAGCCAAGATAGGGTCTCCTACGAGCAGTACTTC
CDR3 protein: CASSQDRVSYEQYF